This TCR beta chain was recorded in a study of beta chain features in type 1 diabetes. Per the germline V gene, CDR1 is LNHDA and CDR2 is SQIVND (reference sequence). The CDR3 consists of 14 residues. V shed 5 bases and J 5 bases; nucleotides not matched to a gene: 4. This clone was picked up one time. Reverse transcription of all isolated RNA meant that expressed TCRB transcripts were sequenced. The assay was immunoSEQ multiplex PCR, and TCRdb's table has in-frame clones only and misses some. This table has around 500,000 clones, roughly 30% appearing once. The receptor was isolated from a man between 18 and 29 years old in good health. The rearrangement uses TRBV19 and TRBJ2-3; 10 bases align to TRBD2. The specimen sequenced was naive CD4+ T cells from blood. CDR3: CASSDGTSEDTQYF. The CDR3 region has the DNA TGTGCCAGTAGTGACGGGACTAGCGAAGATACGCAGTATTTT.